This T cell receptor (beta chain) was sequenced during a study of Siglec-9 on CD8 T cells in melanoma. Data came from immunoSEQ multiplex PCR; TCRdb stores just in-frame clones and leaves some out. The table includes about 36,000 clones, 80% to 85% detected once. Source material: Siglec-9- CD8+ T cells sorted from blood. The origin of this receptor is a human donor in good health.

The CDR3, as DNA: TGTGCCAGCACCACCCGGGTTCCCGATGGCTACACCTTC. This translates into CASTTRVPDGYTF. The V call is TRBV2, the J call TRBJ1-2; D is unclear. CDR3 size: 13 residues. Germline V gene sequence: CDR1 SNHLY, CDR2 FYNNEI. Trimming pared 7 bases from V and 6 bases from J, leaving 15 bases between.